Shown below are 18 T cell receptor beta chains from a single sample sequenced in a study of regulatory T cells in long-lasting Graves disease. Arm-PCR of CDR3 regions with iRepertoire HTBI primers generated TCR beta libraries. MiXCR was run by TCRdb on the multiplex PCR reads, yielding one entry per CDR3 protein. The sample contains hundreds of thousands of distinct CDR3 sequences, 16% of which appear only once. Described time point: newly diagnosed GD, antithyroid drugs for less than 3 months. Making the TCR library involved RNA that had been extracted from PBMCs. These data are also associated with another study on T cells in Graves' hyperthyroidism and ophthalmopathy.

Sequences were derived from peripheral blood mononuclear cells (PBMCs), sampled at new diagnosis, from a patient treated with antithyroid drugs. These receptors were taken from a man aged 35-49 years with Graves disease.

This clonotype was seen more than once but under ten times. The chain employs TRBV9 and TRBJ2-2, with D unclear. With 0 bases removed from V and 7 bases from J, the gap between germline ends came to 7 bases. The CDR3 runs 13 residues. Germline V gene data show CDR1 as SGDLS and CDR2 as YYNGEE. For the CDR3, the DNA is TGTGCCAGCAGCGTAGCGATTGTCGGGGAGCTGTTTTTT. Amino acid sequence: CASSVAIVGELFF.

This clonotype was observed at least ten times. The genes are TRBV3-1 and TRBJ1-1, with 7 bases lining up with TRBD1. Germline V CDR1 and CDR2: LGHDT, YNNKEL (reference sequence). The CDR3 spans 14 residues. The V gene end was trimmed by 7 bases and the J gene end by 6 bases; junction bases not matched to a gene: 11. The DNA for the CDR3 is TGTGCCAGCAAAGCAGGGGGGGTGGCCTCTGAAGCTTTCTTT. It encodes CASKAGGVASEAFF.

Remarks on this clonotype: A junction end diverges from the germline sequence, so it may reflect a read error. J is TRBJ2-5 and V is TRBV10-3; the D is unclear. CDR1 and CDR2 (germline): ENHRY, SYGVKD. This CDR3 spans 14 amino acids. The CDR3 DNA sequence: TGTGCCATCAGTGGGTCCCCGAACCAAGGGACCCAGTACTTC. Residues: CAISGSPNQGTQYF.

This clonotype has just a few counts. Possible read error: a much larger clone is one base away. The CDR3 coding sequence is TGTGGCATCGAGCCGGGAAGCAGAACAGATACGCAGTATTTT. Protein sequence: CGIEPGSRTDTQYF. The chain links TRBV10-3 to TRBJ2-3, with D perhaps TRBD2 (5 bases). CDR3 length: 14 residues. The germline V gene has CDR1 ENHRY and CDR2 SYGVKD.

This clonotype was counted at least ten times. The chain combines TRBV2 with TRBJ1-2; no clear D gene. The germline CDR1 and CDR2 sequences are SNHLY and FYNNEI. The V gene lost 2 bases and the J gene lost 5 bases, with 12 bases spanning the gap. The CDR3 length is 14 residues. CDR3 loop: CASSEMGGAYGYTF. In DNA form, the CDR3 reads TGTGCCAGCAGTGAAATGGGAGGAGCATATGGCTACACCTTC. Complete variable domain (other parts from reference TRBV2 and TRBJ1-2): EPEVTQTPSHQVTQMGQEVILRCVPISNHLYFYWYRQILGQKVEFLVSFYNNEISEKSEIFDDQFSVERPDGSNFTLKIRSTKLEDSAMYFCASSEMGGAYGYTFGSGTRLTVV.

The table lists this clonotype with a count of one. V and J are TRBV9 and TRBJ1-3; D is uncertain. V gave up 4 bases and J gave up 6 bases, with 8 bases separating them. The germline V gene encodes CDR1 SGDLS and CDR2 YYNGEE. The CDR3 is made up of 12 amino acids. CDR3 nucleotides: TGTGCCAGCAGCTCTTCCCCAAACACCATATATTTT. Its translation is CASSSSPNTIYF.

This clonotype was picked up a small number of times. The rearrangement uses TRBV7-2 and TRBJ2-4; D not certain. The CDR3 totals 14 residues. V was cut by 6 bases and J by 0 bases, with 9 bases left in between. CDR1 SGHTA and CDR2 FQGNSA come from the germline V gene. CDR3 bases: TGTGCCAGCAGTTCGGCGGTAGCCAAAAACATTCAGTACTTC. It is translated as CASSSAVAKNIQYF.

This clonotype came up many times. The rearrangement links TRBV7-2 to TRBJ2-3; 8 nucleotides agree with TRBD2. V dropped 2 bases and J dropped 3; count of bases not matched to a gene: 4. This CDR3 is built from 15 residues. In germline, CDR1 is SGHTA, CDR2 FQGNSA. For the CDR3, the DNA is TGTGCCAGCAGCTTACGGGGGGGCTGGACAGATACGCAGTATTTT. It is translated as CASSLRGGWTDTQYF.

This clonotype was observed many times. The CDR3 region has the DNA TGTGCCATCAGCGGGACAGGCCAAGAGACCCAGTACTTC. It yields the protein CAISGTGQETQYF. The gene calls are TRBV10-3 and TRBJ2-5; TRBD1 matches 8 bases. The CDR3 has 13 residues. Unmatched junction bases numbered 1, after V lost 6 bases and J lost 1 base. From germline, CDR1 is ENHRY and CDR2 SYGVKD.

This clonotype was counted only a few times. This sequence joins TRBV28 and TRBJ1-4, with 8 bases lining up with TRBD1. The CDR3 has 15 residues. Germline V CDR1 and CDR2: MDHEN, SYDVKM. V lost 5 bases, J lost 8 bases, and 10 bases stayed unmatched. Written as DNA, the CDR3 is TGTGCCAGCAGTGATTTCCAGGGGGCGCAGGAAAAACTGTTTTTT. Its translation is CASSDFQGAQEKLFF.

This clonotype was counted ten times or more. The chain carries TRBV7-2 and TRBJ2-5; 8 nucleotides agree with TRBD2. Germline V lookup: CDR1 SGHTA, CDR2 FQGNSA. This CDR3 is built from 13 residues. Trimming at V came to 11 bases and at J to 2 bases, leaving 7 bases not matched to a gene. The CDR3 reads CASAPGGQETQYF. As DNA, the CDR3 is TGTGCCTCAGCCCCGGGGGGGCAAGAGACCCAGTACTTC.

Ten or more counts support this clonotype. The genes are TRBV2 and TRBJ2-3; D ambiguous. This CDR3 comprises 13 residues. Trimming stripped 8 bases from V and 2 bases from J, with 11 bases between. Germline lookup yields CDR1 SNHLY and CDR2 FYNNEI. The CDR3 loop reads CASEYGNTDTQYF. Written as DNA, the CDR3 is TGTGCCAGCGAATATGGGAACACAGATACGCAGTATTTT.

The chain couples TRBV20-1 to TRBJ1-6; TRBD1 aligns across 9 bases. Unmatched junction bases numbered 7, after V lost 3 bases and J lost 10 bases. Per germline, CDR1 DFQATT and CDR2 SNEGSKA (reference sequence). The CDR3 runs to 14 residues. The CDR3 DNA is TGCAGTGCTAGGGACAGGGGTGAGTGGTCACCCCTCCACTTT. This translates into CSARDRGEWSPLHF.

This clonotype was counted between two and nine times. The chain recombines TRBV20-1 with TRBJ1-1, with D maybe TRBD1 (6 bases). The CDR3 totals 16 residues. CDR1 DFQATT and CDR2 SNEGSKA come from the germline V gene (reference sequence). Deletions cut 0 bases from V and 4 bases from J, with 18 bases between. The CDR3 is CSARDRSGVRPTEAFF. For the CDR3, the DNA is TGCAGTGCTAGAGATCGGTCAGGGGTCCGCCCCACTGAAGCTTTCTTT.

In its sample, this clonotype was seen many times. The CDR3 nucleotides read TGTGCCAGCTCACCACCGATGCCTTCAGATACGCAGTATTTT. Protein sequence: CASSPPMPSDTQYF. This chain uses TRBV18 with TRBJ2-3; D gene ambiguous. CDR3 length equals 14 residues. Germline V gene data show CDR1 as KGHSH and CDR2 as LQKENI. The germline V and J ends were trimmed by 0 bases and 4 bases, with 8 bases remaining between them.

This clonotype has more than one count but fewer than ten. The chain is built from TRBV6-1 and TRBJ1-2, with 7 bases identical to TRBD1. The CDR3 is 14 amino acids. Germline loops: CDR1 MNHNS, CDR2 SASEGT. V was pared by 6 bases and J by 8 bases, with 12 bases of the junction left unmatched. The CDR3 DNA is TGTGCCAGCAGCCTCATCCGGGACAGTAACGGCTACACCTTC. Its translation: CASSLIRDSNGYTF.

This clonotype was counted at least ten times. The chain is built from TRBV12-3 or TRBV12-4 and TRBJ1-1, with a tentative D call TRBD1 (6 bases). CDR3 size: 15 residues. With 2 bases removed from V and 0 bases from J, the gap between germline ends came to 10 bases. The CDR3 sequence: CASSLKDSMNTEAFF. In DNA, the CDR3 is TGTGCCAGCAGTTTAAAGGACAGCATGAACACTGAAGCTTTCTTT.

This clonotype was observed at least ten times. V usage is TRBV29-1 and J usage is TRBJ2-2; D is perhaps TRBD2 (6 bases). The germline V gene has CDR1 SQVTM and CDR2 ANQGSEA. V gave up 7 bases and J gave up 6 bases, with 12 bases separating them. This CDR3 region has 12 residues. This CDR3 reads CSGTNDPGELFF. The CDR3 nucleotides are TGCAGCGGGACTAATGATCCCGGGGAGCTGTTTTTT.